These 22 T cell receptor beta chains came from one sample sequenced in a study of cytomegalovirus exposure and HLA in healthy donors. The PCR made use of 60 Vbeta and 13 Jbeta primers. Assay: immunoSEQ multiplex PCR; the TCRdb copy retains only in-frame clones and omits some. Among 130,000 or so clones listed, around 80% were seen once. The sequenced material came from PBMCs. These receptor sequences come from a man younger than 45 in good health and CMV-seronegative.

The chain employs TRBV29-1 and TRBJ1-2; D unclear. Trimming pared 0 bases from V and 1 base from J, leaving 9 bases between. Germline V lookup: CDR1 SQVTM, CDR2 ANQGSEA. This CDR3 spans 14 amino acids. The CDR3 spells CSVEDLAGNYGYTF. The CDR3 coding sequence is TGCAGCGTTGAAGATCTTGCGGGTAACTATGGCTACACCTTC.

The V call is TRBV5-6, the J call TRBJ1-4, with D perhaps matching TRBD1 (5 bases). Germline V gene lookup returns CDR1 SGHDT and CDR2 YYEEEE. V lost 1 base to trimming and J lost 7 bases, with 14 bases between them. This CDR3 has 15 residues. CDR3 region: CASSLFTRVGEKLFF. CDR3 sequence (DNA): TGTGCCAGCAGCTTGTTTACCAGGGTTGGTGAAAAACTGTTTTTT.

This chain links TRBV19 with TRBJ1-1; D uncertain. Germline V gives CDR1 LNHDA, CDR2 SQIVND (reference sequence). The CDR3 covers 14 residues. The V end lost 3 bases, the J end lost 11 bases, and 19 bases lay between the germline ends. Here the CDR3 DNA reads TGTGCCAGTAGTATCCCCACTCCCGGGTTCCGGGCTTTCTTT. Protein: CASSIPTPGFRAFF.

The chain is built from TRBV5-4 and TRBJ1-2, with 7 positions matching TRBD1. Germline trimming cut 3 bases from V and 6 bases from J; bases unmatched to any gene: 11. Per germline, CDR1 SGHNT and CDR2 YYREEE (reference sequence). This CDR3 comprises 15 residues. The CDR3 loop is CASSWARTGINGYTF. Here the CDR3 DNA reads TGTGCCAGCAGCTGGGCAAGGACAGGAATAAATGGCTACACCTTC.

This chain links TRBV5-8 with TRBJ1-1; D unresolved. The ends were cut back, 4 bases at V and 6 bases at J, with 16 bases in the middle. This CDR3 has 14 residues. Per the germline V gene, CDR1 is SGHTS and CDR2 is YDEGEE. CDR3 residues: CASSPLREGPEAFF. DNA of the CDR3: TGTGCCAGCAGCCCTCTAAGGGAGGGCCCTGAAGCTTTCTTT. Drawing the rest from reference TRBV5-8 and TRBJ1-1, the complete variable domain is EAGVTQSPTHLIKTRGQQATLRCSPISGHTSVYWYQQALGLGLQFLLWYDEGEERNRGNFPPRFSGRQFPNYSSELNVNALELEDSALYLCASSPLREGPEAFFGQGTRLTVV.

The chain joins TRBV27 to TRBJ1-1; D may be TRBD1 (6 bases). Trimming stripped 4 bases from V and 1 base from J, with 13 bases between. The CDR3 has 15 residues. CDR1 and CDR2 (germline): MNHEY, SMNVEV (reference sequence). CDR3 loop: CASSSTTGQNTEAFF. CDR3 nucleotide sequence: TGTGCCAGCAGTTCTACTACAGGGCAGAACACTGAAGCTTTCTTT.

The V call is TRBV11-2, the J call TRBJ1-1, with TRBD1 as a possible D gene (6 bases). Germline loops: CDR1 SGHAT, CDR2 FQNNGV. With 5 bases removed from V and 1 base from J, the gap between germline ends came to 14 bases. This CDR3 is 15 amino acids long. The CDR3 protein is CASSPRAGENTEAFF. The CDR3 DNA reads as TGTGCCAGCAGCCCAAGGGCAGGGGAGAACACTGAAGCTTTCTTT.

This rearrangement joins TRBV28 to TRBJ2-3, with D maybe TRBD2 (6 bases). Per germline, CDR1 MDHEN and CDR2 SYDVKM. The CDR3 length is 17 residues. Trimming took 7 bases from V and 6 from J, leaving 26 bases between them. This CDR3 reads CASTHQNSGTFVDTQYF. In nucleotides, the CDR3 is TGTGCCAGCACCCATCAGAACTCCGGGACTTTCGTCGATACGCAGTATTTT.

The V gene is TRBV5-1, the J gene TRBJ1-1; 7 bases align to TRBD1. In germline, CDR1 is SGHRS, CDR2 YFSETQ. The CDR3 is made up of 15 amino acids. V gave up 0 bases and J gave up 6 bases; unmatched junction bases: 8. The CDR3 loop reads CASSLVGQGGSEAFF. The CDR3 nucleotides read TGCGCCAGCAGCTTGGTGGGGCAAGGGGGCTCTGAAGCTTTCTTT.

V gene TRBV7-9 combines with J gene TRBJ2-1; D gene ambiguous. The germline V and J ends were trimmed by 5 bases and 3 bases, with 8 bases remaining between them. Germline V gene sequence: CDR1 SEHNR, CDR2 FQNEAQ (reference sequence). CDR3 size: 13 residues. Written as DNA, the CDR3 is TGTGCCAGCAGCCCCGACAACTACAATGAGCAGTTCTTC. Residues: CASSPDNYNEQFF.

In this sample, this clone turned up a few times. V and J are TRBV27 and TRBJ2-7; 7 bases match TRBD1. V lost 8 bases and J lost 5; bases outside the gene matches: 12. This CDR3 comprises 14 residues. Germline V gene sequence: CDR1 MNHEY, CDR2 SMNVEV (reference sequence). The DNA of the CDR3 is TGTGCCAGCCAACGACAGGGTGTGTATGACGAGCAGTACTTC. Translation gives CASQRQGVYDEQYF.

The chain joins TRBV2 to TRBJ1-5, with D possibly being TRBD1 (6 bases). Germline CDR1 SNHLY, CDR2 FYNNEI. V lost 6 bases and J 1 base, leaving 13 bases between the germline ends. CDR3 length equals 15 residues. CDR3 residues: CASRGDRQSNQPQHF. The CDR3, as DNA: TGTGCCAGCAGAGGAGACAGGCAGAGCAATCAGCCCCAGCATTTT.

The rearrangement joins TRBV19 to TRBJ1-5; possibly TRBD1 for D (5 bases). Trimming removed 3 bases from V and 3 bases from J, with 9 bases in between. The CDR3 covers 14 residues. CDR1 and CDR2 (germline): LNHDA, SQIVND (reference sequence). In DNA, the CDR3 is TGTGCCAGTAGTATCACAGGTCCCAATCAGCCCCAGCATTTT. The encoded protein is CASSITGPNQPQHF.

J is TRBJ2-1 and V is TRBV5-1; 12 nucleotides match TRBD2. CDR1 and CDR2 from the germline V gene are SGHRS and YFSETQ. Losses at the gene ends were 6 bases for V and 8 bases for J; bases not matched to a gene: 9. The CDR3 runs to 15 residues. The CDR3: CASTLAGGPIYEQFF. The CDR3 DNA sequence: TGCGCCAGCACCCTAGCGGGGGGGCCGATATATGAGCAGTTCTTC.

The chain combines TRBV28 with TRBJ2-1, with 8 nucleotides matching TRBD2. The length of the CDR3 is 16 residues. J was trimmed by 0 bases and V by 4 bases; bases with no gene match: 5. The germline V gene has CDR1 MDHEN and CDR2 SYDVKM. DNA of the CDR3: TGTGCCAGCAGTTACTCAGCGGGAGCCTCCTACAATGAGCAGTTCTTC. This sequence encodes CASSYSAGASYNEQFF.

The chain couples TRBV7-9 to TRBJ1-2; D call uncertain. In germline, CDR1 is SEHNR, CDR2 FQNEAQ (reference sequence). The V end lost 1 base, the J end lost 0 bases, and 9 bases lay between the germline ends. The length of the CDR3 is 15 residues. This chain's CDR3 is CASSLERLANYGYTF. CDR3 coding DNA: TGTGCCAGCAGCTTAGAACGGTTAGCTAACTATGGCTACACCTTC.

The V and J genes are TRBV30 and TRBJ2-3; TRBD2 matches at 7 bases. CDR3 size: 16 residues. CDR1 and CDR2 (germline): GTSNPN, SVGIG (reference sequence). With 4 bases clipped from V and 3 bases from J, the junction kept 13 bases outside the gene matches. The CDR3: CAWTPEIGLGTDTQYF. DNA of the CDR3: TGTGCCTGGACTCCCGAGATAGGACTAGGAACAGATACGCAGTATTTT. The full variable domain, in which reference TRBV30 and TRBJ2-3 provide the parts outside the CDR3, is SQTIHQWPATLVQPVGSPLSLECTVEGTSNPNLYWYRQAAGRGLQLLFYSVGIGQISSEVPQNLSASRPQDRQFILSSKKLLLSDSGFYLCAWTPEIGLGTDTQYFGPGTRLTVL.

This clone was picked up one time. The gene calls are TRBV6-5 and TRBJ1-1, with a tentative D call TRBD1 (5 bases). V gave up 5 bases and J gave up 7 bases, with 11 bases separating them. Germline assignment: CDR1 MNHEY and CDR2 SVGAGI. The CDR3 consists of 12 residues. Here the CDR3 reads CASSVRGGEAFF. Here the CDR3 DNA reads TGTGCCAGCAGTGTCCGGGGGGGTGAAGCTTTCTTT.

The rearrangement joins TRBV7-9 to TRBJ2-6; a weak D match, TRBD1 (6 bases). The germline V gene has CDR1 SEHNR and CDR2 FQNEAQ (reference sequence). The V and J ends lost 6 bases and 2 bases respectively, with 20 bases between them. The CDR3 is 18 residues long. CDR3 nucleotides: TGTGCCAGCAGTCCTAGAGGGACACGAGAACCTGGGGCCAACGTCCTGACTTTC. Protein: CASSPRGTREPGANVLTF.

The chain carries TRBV7-9 and TRBJ2-7; 7 nucleotides agree with TRBD2. Trimming took 0 bases from V and 7 from J; bases not matched to a gene: 3. Germline V gene sequence: CDR1 SEHNR, CDR2 FQNEAQ (reference sequence). The CDR3 loop spans 13 amino acids. As DNA, the CDR3 is TGTGCCAGCAGCTTAGCGGGAGGGCGGGAGCAGTACTTC. Its translation: CASSLAGGREQYF.

The V call is TRBV30, the J call TRBJ2-7; unclear D gene. Between the trimmed V and J ends, which lost 0 bases and 0 bases, there was a span of 15 bases. Germline CDR1 reads GTSNPN; CDR2 reads SVGIG (reference sequence). This CDR3 contains 16 residues. The CDR3 DNA sequence: TGTGCCTGGAGTGTACTTCGAAACTCTGCCTCCTACGAGCAGTACTTC. Translation: CAWSVLRNSASYEQYF.

This clone was found a few times. The gene calls are TRBV9 and TRBJ2-1; no definite D call. Trimming stripped 0 bases from V and 9 bases from J, with 13 bases between. The CDR3 runs to 14 residues. Germline V gene lookup returns CDR1 SGDLS and CDR2 YYNGEE. This chain's CDR3 is CASSVDPLIGEQFF. Written as DNA, the CDR3 is TGTGCCAGCAGCGTAGACCCACTGATCGGTGAGCAGTTCTTC.